This T cell receptor beta chain was identified in a study of OX40 agonist ivuxolimab in advanced cancers. Study-level information: As their treatment, patients were administered ivuxolimab, an agonistic anti-OX40 (CD134) antibody. Overall study findings and caveats: At 0.1 to 3.0 mg/kg and by week 6, clonal expansion occurred in CD4+ and CD8+ blood T cells. The average count of expanded clones was higher among CD8+ T cells than among CD4+.

In the case of this clone: Antigen: not known.

Assay: immunoSEQ multiplex PCR; the TCRdb copy retains only in-frame clones and omits some. This table holds roughly 60,000 clones, about 89% found once. After removal of 3 bases from V and 7 bases from J, the junction contained 7 bases not matched to a gene. CDR1 and CDR2 from the germline V gene are GTSNPN and SVGIG (reference sequence). The CDR3 length is 14 residues. The source material was CD4+ or CD8+ T cells sorted from blood, sampled in a trial of the OX40 agonist ivuxolimab. The clonotype comes from an adult with an advanced solid tumor such as melanoma, head and neck, liver or kidney cancer. The chain uses TRBV30 and TRBJ2-5; 11 positions agree with TRBD2. The DNA of the CDR3 is TGTGCCTGGAGAGTAGCGGGAGGGCCGTGGACCCAGTACTTC. Its translation is CAWRVAGGPWTQYF.